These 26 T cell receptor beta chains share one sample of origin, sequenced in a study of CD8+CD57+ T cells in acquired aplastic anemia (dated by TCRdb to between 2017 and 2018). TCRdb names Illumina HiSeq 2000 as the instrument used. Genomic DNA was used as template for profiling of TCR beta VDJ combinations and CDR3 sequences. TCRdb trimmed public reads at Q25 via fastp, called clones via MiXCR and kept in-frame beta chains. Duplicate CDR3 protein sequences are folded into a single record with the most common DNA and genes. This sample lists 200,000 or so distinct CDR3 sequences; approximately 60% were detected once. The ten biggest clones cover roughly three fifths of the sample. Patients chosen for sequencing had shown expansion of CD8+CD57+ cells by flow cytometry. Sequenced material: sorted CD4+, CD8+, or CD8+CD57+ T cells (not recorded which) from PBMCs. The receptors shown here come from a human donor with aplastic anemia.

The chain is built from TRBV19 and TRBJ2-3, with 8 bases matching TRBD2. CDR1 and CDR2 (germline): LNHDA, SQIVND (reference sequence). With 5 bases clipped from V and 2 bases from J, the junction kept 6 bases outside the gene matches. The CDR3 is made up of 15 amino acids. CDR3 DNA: TGTGCCAGTAGTCGGGGGGGGTTCGACACAGATACGCAGTATTTT. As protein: CASSRGGFDTDTQYF.

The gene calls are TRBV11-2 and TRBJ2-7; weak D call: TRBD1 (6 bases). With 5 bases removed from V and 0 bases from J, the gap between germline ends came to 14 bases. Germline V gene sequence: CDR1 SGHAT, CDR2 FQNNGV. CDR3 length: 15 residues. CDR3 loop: CASSRNTGISYEQYF. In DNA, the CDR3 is TGTGCCAGCAGCCGGAACACAGGGATCTCCTACGAGCAGTACTTC. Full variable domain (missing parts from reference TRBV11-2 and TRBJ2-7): EAGVAQSPRYKIIEKRQSVAFWCNPISGHATLYWYQQILGQGPKLLIQFQNNGVVDDSQLPKDRFSAERLKGVDSTLKIQPAKLEDSAVYLCASSRNTGISYEQYFGPGTRLTVT.

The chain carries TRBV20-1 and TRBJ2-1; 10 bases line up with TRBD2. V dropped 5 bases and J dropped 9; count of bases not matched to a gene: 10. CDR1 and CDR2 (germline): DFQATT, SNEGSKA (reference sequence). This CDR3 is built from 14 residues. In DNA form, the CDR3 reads TGCAGTGCTGGGACAAGCGGGGGGGTAAGTGAGCAGTTCTTC. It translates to CSAGTSGGVSEQFF.

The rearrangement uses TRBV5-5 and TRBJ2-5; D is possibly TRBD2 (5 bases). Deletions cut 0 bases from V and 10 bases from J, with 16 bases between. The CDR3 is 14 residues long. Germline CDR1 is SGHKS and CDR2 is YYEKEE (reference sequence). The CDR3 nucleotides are TGTGCCAGCAGCTTGGAGGGCAGGCCCCGGGACCAGTACTTC. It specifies CASSLEGRPRDQYF. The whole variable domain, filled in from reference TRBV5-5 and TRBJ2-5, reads DAGVTQSPTHLIKTRGQQVTLRCSPISGHKSVSWYQQVLGQGPQFIFQYYEKEERGRGNFPDRFSARQFPNYSSELNVNALLLGDSALYLCASSLEGRPRDQYFGPGTRLLVL.

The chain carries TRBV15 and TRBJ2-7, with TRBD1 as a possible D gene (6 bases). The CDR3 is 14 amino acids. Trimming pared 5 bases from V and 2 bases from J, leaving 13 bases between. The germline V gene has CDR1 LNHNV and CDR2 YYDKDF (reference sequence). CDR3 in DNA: TGTGCCACCAGCTTACGGACAGACACCTACGAGCAGTACTTC. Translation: CATSLRTDTYEQYF.

CDR3 sequence reads: CSARDGVAQETQYF. The CDR3 DNA reads as TGCAGTGCTAGAGATGGGGTAGCCCAAGAGACCCAGTACTTC. The rearrangement links TRBV20-1 to TRBJ2-5; D is ambiguous. This CDR3 spans 14 amino acids. The germline V and J ends were trimmed by 0 bases and 1 base, with 9 bases remaining between them. Germline CDR1 DFQATT, CDR2 SNEGSKA (reference sequence).

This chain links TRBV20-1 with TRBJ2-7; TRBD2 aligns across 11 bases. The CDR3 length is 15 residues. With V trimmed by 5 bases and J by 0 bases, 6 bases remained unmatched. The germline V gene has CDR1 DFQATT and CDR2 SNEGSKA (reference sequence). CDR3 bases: TGCAGTGCTTTAGATCTAGCGGGAGGCTCCTACGAGCAGTACTTC. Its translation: CSALDLAGGSYEQYF.

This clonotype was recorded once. CDR3 region: CASSQGTGLTF. The CDR3 DNA is TGCGCCAGCAGCCAAGGGACAGGCCTGACTTTC. This chain joins TRBV4-1 and TRBJ2-6, with 7 bases that match TRBD1. The J segment lost 15 bases and the V segment lost 1 base, leaving 0 bases of the junction unmatched. Germline-derived CDR1 and CDR2 are MGHRA and YSYEKL. The CDR3 loop spans 11 amino acids.

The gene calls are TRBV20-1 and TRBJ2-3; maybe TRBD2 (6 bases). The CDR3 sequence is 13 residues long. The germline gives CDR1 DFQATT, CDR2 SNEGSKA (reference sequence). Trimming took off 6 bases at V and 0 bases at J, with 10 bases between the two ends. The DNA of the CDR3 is TGCAGTGCCCACGGGGGAAGCACAGATACGCAGTATTTT. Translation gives CSAHGGSTDTQYF.

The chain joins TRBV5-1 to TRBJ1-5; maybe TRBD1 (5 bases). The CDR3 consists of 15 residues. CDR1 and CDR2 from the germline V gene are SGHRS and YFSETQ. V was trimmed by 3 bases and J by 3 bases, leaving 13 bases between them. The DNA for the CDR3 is TGCGCCAGCAGCTCCGGGACGGCAGACAATCAGCCCCAGCATTTT. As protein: CASSSGTADNQPQHF.

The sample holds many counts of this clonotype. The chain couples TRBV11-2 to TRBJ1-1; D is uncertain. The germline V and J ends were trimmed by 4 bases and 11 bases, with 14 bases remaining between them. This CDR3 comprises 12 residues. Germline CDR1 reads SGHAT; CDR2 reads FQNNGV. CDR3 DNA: TGTGCCAGCAGCTCCATAAACGGGGAGGCTTTCTTT. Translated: CASSSINGEAFF.

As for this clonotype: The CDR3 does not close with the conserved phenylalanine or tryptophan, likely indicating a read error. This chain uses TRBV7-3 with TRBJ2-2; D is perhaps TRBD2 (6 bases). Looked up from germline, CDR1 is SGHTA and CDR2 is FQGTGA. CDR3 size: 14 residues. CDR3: CASSSYSGPGGLFL. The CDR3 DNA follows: TGTGCCAGCAGCTCCTACTCGGGCCCCGGGGGGCTGTTTCTT.

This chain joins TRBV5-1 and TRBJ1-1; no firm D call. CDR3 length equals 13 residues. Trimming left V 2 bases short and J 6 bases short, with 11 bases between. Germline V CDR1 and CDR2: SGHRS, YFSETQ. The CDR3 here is CASSLISGSEAFF. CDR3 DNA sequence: TGCGCCAGCAGCTTAATATCGGGATCTGAAGCTTTCTTT.

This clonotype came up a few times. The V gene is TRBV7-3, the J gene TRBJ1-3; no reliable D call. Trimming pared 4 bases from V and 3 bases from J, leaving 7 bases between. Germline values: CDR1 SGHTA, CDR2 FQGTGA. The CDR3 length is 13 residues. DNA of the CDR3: TGTGCCAGCAGCTCCCACAGTGGAAACACCATATATTTT. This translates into CASSSHSGNTIYF. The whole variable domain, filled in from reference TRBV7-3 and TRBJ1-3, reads GAGVSQTPSNKVTEKGKYVELRCDPISGHTALYWYRQSLGQGPEFLIYFQGTGAADDSGLPNDRFFAVRPEGSVSTLKIQRTERGDSAVYLCASSSHSGNTIYFGEGSWLTVV.

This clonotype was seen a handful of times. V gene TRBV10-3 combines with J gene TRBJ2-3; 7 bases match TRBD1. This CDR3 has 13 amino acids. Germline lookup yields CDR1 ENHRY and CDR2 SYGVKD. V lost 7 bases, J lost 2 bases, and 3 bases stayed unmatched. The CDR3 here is CAIKTGATDTQYF. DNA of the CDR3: TGTGCCATCAAAACAGGGGCCACAGATACGCAGTATTTT.

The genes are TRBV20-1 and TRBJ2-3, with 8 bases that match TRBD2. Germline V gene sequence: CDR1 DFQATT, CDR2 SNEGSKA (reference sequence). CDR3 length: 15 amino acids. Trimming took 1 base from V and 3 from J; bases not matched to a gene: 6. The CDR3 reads CSARVTGGRTDTQYF. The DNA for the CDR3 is TGCAGTGCTAGAGTAACGGGGGGGCGGACAGATACGCAGTATTTT.

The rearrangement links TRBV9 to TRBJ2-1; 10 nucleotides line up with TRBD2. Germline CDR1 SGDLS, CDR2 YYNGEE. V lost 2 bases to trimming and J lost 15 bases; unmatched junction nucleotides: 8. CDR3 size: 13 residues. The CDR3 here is CASSVGLAGEGFF. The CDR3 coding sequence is TGTGCCAGCAGCGTCGGTCTAGCGGGAGAGGGGTTCTTC.

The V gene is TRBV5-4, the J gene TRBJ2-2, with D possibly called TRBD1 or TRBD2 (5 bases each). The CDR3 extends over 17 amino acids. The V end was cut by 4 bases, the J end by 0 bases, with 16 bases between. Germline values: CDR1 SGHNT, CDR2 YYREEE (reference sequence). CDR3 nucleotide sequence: TGTGCCAGCAGCGGGACCAGAGGGGATCCGAACACCGGGGAGCTGTTTTTT. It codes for CASSGTRGDPNTGELFF. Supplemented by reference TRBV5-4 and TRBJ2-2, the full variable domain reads ETGVTQSPTHLIKTRGQQVTLRCSSQSGHNTVSWYQQALGQGPQFIFQYYREEENGRGNFPPRFSGLQFPNYSSELNVNALELDDSALYLCASSGTRGDPNTGELFFGEGSRLTVL.

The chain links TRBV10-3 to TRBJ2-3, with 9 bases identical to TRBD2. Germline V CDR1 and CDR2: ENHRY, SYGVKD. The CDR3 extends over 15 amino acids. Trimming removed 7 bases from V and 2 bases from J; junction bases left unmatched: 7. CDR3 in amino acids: CAIKQSGGSTDTQYF. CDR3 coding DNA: TGTGCCATCAAGCAAAGCGGGGGGTCCACAGATACGCAGTATTTT.

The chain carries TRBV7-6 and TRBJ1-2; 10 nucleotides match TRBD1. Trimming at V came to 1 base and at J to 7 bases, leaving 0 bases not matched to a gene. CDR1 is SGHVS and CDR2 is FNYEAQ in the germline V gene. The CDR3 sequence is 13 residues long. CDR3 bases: TGTGCCAGCAGCTTAGGGACAGGGGGTGGCTACACCTTC. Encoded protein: CASSLGTGGGYTF.

CDR3 amino acids: CASSLGWRTGNYEQYF. CDR3 DNA: TGTGCCAGCAGCTTGGGATGGAGGACAGGGAACTACGAGCAGTACTTC. The V call is TRBV11-3, the J call TRBJ2-7, with 8 bases identical to TRBD1. Looked up from germline, CDR1 is SGHNT and CDR2 is YENEEA. The CDR3 has 16 residues. V was pared by 3 bases and J by 3 bases, with 10 bases of the junction left unmatched. The whole variable domain, filled in from reference TRBV11-3 and TRBJ2-7, reads EAGVVQSPRYKIIEKKQPVAFWCNPISGHNTLYWYLQNLGQGPELLIRYENEEAVDDSQLPKDRFSAERLKGVDSTLKIQPAELGDSAVYLCASSLGWRTGNYEQYFGPGTRLTVT.

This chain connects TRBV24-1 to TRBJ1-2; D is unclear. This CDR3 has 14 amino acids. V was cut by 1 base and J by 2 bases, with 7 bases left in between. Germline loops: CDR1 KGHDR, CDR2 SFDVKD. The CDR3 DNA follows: TGTGCCACCAGTGATTTTAACCAGAACTATGGCTACACCTTC. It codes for CATSDFNQNYGYTF.

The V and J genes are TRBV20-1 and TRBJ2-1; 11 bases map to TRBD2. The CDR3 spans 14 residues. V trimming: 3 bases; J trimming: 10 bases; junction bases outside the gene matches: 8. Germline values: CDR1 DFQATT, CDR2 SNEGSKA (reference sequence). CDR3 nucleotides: TGCAGTGCTAGGACTAGCGGGGTGGGTTTGGAGCAGTTCTTC. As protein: CSARTSGVGLEQFF.

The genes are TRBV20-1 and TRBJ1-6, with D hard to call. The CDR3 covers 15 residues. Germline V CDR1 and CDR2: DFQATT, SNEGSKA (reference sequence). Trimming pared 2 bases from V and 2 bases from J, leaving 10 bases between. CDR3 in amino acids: CSARKGSTYNSPLHF. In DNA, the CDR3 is TGCAGTGCTAGAAAAGGGTCGACCTATAATTCACCCCTCCACTTT.

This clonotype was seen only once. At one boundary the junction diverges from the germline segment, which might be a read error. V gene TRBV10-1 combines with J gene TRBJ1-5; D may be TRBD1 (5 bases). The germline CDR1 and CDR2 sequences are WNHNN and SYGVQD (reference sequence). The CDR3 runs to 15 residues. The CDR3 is CASSESVSGNQPQHF. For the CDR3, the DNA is TGCGCCAGCAGTGAGTCGGTTTCAGGGAATCAGCCCCAGCATTTC.

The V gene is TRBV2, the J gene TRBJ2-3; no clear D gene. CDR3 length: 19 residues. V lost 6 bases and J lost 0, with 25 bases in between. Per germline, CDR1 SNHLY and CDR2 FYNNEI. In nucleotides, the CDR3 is TGTGCCAGCAGCGAGAACATACTTAAGGGCTTTTCTAGCACAGATACGCAGTATTTT. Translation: CASSENILKGFSSTDTQYF.